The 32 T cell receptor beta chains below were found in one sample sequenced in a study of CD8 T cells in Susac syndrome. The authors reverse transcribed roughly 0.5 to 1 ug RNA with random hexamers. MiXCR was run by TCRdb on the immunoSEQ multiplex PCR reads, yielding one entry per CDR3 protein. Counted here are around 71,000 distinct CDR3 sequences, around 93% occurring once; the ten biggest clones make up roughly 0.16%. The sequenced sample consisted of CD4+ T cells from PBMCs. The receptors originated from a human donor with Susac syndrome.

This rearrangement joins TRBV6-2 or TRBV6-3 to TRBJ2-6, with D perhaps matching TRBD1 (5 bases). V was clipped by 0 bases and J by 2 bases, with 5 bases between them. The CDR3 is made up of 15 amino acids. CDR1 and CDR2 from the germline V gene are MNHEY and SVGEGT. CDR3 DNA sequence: TGTGCCAGCAGTTACTCGGGGCCTGGGGCCAACGTCCTGACTTTC. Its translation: CASSYSGPGANVLTF.

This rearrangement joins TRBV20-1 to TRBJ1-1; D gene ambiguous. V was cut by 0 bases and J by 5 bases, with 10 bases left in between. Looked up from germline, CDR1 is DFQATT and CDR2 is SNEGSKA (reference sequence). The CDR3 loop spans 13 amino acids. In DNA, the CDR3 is TGCAGTGCTAGAGAACCGATAAGGACTGAAGCTTTCTTT. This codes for CSAREPIRTEAFF.

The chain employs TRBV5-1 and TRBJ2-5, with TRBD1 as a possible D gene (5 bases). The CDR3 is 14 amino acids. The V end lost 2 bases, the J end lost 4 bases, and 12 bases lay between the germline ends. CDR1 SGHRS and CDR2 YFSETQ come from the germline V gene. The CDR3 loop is CASSFKGRVETQYF. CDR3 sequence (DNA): TGCGCCAGCAGCTTCAAGGGGCGCGTAGAGACCCAGTACTTC.

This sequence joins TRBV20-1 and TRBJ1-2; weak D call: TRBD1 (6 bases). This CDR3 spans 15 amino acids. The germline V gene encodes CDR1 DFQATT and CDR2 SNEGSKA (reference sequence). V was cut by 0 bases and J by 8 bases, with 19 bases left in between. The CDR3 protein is CSARDRWLGARGYTF. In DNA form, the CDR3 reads TGCAGTGCTAGAGATAGGTGGTTGGGGGCTCGGGGCTACACCTTC.

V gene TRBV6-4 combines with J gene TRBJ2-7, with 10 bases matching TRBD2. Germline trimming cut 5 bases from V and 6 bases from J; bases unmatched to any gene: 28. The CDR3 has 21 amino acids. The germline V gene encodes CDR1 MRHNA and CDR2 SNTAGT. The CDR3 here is CASSRLPISGTSATRGIEQYF. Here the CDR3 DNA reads TGTGCCAGCAGTCGACTCCCCATTTCCGGGACTAGCGCCACAAGGGGGATCGAGCAGTACTTC.

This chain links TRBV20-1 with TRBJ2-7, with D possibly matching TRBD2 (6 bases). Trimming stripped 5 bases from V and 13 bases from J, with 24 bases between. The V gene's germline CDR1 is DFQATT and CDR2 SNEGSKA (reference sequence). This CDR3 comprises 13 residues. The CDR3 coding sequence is TGCAGTGCTGAACTCGGGACTCCCGCCGTACTTTACTTC. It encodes CSAELGTPAVLYF.

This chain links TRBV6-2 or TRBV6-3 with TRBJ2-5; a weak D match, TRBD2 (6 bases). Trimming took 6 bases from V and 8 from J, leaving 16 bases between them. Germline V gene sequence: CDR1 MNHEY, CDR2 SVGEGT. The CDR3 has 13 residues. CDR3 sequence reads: CASSPGSSRTQYF. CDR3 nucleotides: TGTGCCAGCAGCCCCGGGAGTTCACGAACCCAGTACTTC.

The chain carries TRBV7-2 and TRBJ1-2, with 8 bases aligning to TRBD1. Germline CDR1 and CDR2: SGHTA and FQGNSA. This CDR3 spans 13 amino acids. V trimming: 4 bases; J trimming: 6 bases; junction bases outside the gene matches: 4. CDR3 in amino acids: CASSSLDRDGYTF. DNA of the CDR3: TGTGCCAGCAGCTCCTTGGACAGGGATGGCTACACCTTC.

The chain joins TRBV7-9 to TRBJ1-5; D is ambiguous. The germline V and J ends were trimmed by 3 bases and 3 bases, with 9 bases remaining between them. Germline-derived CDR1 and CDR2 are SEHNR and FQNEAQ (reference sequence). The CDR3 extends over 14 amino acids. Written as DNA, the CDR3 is TGTGCCAGCAGCTTTTATGGGGACAATCAGCCCCAGCATTTT. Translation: CASSFYGDNQPQHF. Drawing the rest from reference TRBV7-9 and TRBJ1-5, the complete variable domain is DTGVSQNPRHKITKRGQNVTFRCDPISEHNRLYWYRQTLGQGPEFLTYFQNEAQLEKSRLLSDRFSAERPKGSFSTLEIQRTEQGDSAMYLCASSFYGDNQPQHFGDGTRLSIL.

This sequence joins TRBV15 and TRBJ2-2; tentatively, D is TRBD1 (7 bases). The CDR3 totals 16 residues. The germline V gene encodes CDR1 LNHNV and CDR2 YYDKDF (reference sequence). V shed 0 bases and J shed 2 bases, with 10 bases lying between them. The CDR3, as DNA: TGTGCCACCAGCAGAGAAGGAGGGGGCAACACCGGGGAGCTGTTTTTT. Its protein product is CATSREGGGNTGELFF. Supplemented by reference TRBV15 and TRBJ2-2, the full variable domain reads DAMVIQNPRYQVTQFGKPVTLSCSQTLNHNVMYWYQQKSSQAPKLLFHYYDKDFNNEADTPDNFQSRRPNTSFCFLDIRSPGLGDTAMYLCATSREGGGNTGELFFGEGSRLTVL.

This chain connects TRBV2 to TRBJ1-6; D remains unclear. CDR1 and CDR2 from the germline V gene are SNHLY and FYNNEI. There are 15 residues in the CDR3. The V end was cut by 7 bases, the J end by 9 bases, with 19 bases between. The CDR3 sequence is CASIRAARGISPLHF. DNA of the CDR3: TGTGCCAGCATAAGGGCTGCGCGGGGAATTTCACCCCTCCACTTT. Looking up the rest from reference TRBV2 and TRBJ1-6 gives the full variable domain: EPEVTQTPSHQVTQMGQEVILRCVPISNHLYFYWYRQILGQKVEFLVSFYNNEISEKSEIFDDQFSVERPDGSNFTLKIRSTKLEDSAMYFCASIRAARGISPLHFGNGTRLTVT.

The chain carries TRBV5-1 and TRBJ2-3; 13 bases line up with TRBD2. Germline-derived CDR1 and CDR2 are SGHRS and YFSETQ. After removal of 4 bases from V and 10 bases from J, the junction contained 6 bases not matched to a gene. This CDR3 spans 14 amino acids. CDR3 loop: CASSPGTSGVAQYF. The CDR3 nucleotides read TGCGCCAGCAGCCCCGGGACTAGCGGGGTTGCGCAGTATTTT.

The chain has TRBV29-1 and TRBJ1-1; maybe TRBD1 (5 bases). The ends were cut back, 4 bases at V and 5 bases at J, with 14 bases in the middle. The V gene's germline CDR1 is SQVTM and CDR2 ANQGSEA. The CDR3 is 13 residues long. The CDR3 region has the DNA TGCAGCGTTGGCCCAGGGAGGTTTACTGAAGCTTTCTTT. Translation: CSVGPGRFTEAFF.

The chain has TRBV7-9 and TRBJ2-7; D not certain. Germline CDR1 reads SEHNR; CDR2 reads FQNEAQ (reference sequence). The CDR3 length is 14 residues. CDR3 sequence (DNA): TGTGCAACAACAGCAGTCTCCTCCCTATACGAGCAGTACTTC. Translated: CATTAVSSLYEQYF.

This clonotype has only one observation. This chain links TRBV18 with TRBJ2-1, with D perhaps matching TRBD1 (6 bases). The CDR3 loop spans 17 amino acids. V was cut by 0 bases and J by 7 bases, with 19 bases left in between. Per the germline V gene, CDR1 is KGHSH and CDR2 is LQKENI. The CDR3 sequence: CASSPPPGTPEWNEQFF. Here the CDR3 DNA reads TGTGCCAGCTCACCACCCCCTGGGACACCGGAGTGGAATGAGCAGTTCTTC.

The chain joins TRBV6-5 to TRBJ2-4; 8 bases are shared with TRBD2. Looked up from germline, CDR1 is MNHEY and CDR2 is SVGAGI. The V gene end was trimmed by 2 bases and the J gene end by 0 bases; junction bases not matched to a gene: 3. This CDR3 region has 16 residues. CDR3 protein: CASSYLREGAKNIQYF. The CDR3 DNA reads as TGTGCCAGCAGTTACCTCCGGGAGGGAGCCAAAAACATTCAGTACTTC.

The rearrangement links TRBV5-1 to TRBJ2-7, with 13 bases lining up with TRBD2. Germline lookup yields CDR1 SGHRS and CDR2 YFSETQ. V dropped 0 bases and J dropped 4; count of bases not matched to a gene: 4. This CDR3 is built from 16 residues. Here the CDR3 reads CASSLVGLAGRYEQYF. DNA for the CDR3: TGCGCCAGCAGCTTGGTGGGACTAGCGGGGAGATACGAGCAGTACTTC.

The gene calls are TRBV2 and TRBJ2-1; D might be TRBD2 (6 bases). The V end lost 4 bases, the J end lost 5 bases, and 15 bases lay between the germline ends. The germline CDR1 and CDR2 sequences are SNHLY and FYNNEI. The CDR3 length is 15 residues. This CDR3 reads CASSVRRGVNNEQFF. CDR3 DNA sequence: TGTGCCAGCAGTGTCCGGAGGGGTGTAAACAATGAGCAGTTCTTC. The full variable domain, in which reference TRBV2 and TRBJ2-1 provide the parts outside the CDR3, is EPEVTQTPSHQVTQMGQEVILRCVPISNHLYFYWYRQILGQKVEFLVSFYNNEISEKSEIFDDQFSVERPDGSNFTLKIRSTKLEDSAMYFCASSVRRGVNNEQFFGPGTRLTVL.

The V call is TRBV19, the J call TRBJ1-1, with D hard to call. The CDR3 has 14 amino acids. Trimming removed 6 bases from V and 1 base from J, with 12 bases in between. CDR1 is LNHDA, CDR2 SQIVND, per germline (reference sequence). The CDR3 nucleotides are TGTGCCAGTAGGGCTGGACCCTGGAACACTGAAGCTTTCTTT. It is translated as CASRAGPWNTEAFF.

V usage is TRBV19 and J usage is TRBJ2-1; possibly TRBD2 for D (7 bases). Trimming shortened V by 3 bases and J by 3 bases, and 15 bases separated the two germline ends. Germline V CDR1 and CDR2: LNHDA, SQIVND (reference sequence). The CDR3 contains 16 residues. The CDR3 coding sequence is TGTGCCAGTAGTATGGAGGGGGGGAGACTCTACAATGAGCAGTTCTTC. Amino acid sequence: CASSMEGGRLYNEQFF.

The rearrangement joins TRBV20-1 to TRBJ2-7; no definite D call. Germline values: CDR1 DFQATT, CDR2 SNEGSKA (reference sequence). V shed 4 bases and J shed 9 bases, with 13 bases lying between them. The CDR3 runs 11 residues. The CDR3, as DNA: TGCAGTGCTACCACGACCGGAGCGCAGTACTTC. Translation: CSATTTGAQYF.

The CDR3 DNA reads as TGTGCCAGCAGCTTGGATTTGGGGGGGCTAGCCTACAATGAGCAGTTCTTC. This codes for CASSLDLGGLAYNEQFF. The V and J genes are TRBV5-6 and TRBJ2-1; D perhaps matches TRBD2 (7 bases). Trimming left V 0 bases short and J 2 bases short, with 15 bases between. Germline CDR1 reads SGHDT; CDR2 reads YYEEEE. The length of the CDR3 is 17 residues.

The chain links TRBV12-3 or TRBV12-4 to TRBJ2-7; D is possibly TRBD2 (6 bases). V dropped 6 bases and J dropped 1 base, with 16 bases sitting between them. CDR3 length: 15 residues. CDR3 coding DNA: TGTGCCAGCAGCCACGTGGGGGGTCAATCCTACGAGCAGTACTTC. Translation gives CASSHVGGQSYEQYF.

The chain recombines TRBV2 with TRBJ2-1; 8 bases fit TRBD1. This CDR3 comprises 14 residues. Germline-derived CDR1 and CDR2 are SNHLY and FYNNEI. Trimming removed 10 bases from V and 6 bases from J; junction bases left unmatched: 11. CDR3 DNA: TGTGCCACCTTGCCGGGACAGGTTTTCAATGAGCAGTTCTTC. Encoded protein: CATLPGQVFNEQFF.

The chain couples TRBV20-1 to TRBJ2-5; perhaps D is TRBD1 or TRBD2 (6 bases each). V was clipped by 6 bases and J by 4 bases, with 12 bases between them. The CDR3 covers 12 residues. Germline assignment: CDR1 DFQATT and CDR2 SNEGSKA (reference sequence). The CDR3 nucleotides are TGCAGTGCAAAGAAGGGGGGAGAGACCCAGTACTTC. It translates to CSAKKGGETQYF.

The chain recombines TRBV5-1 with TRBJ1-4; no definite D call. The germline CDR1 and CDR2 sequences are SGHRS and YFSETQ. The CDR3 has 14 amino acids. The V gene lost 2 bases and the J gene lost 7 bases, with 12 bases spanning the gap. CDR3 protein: CASSLGWVSEKLFF. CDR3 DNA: TGCGCCAGCAGCTTAGGATGGGTTAGTGAAAAACTGTTTTTT.

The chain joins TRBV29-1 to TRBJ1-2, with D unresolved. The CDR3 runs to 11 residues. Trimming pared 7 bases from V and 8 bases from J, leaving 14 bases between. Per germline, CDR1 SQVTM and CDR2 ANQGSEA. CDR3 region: CSGWEARGYTF. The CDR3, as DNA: TGCAGCGGATGGGAGGCGCGGGGCTACACCTTC.

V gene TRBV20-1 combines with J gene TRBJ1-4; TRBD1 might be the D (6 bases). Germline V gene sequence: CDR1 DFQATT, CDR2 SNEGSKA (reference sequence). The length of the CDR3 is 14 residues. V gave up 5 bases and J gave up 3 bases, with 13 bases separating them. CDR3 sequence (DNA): TGCAGTGCTCCACAGGGCGCGGCTAATGAAAAACTGTTTTTT. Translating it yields CSAPQGAANEKLFF.

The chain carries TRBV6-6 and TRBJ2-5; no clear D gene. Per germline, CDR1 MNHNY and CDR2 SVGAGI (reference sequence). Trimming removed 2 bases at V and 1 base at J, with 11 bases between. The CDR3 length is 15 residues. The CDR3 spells CASSYPAAGQETQYF. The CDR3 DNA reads TGTGCCAGCAGTTACCCCGCGGCAGGCCAAGAGACCCAGTACTTC.

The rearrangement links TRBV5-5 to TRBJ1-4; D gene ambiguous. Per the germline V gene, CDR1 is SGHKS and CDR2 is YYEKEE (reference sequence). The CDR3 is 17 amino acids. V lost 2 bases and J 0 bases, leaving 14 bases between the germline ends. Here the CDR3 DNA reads TGTGCCAGCAGCTTTCCCCGGTCCTTTGCAACTAATGAAAAACTGTTTTTT. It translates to CASSFPRSFATNEKLFF.

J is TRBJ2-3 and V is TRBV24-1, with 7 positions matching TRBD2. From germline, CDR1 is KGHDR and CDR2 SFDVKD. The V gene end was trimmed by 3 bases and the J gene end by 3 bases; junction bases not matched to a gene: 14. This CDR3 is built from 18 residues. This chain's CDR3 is CATSDPLEGRVRTDTQYF. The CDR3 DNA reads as TGTGCCACCAGTGATCCCCTGGAGGGGAGGGTGAGGACAGATACGCAGTATTTT.

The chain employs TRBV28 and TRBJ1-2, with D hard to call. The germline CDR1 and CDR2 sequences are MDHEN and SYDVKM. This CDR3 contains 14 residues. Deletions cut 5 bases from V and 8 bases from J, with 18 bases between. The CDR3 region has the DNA TGTGCCAGCAGTCTAGATGGACGGGCAGTGGGCTACACCTTC. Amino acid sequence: CASSLDGRAVGYTF.